This T cell receptor (beta chain) was obtained from a study of OX40 agonist ivuxolimab in advanced cancers. Study-wide points: In the 0.1 to 3.0 mg/kg range, CD4+ and CD8+ blood T cells had expanded clonally by week 6. Some patients who did not respond also had low normalized T-cell clonal expansion.

This CDR3 has 13 amino acids. V was cut by 1 base and J by 3 bases, with 6 bases left in between. CDR1 SNHLY and CDR2 FYNNEI come from the germline V gene. This clone appeared a few times. Its antigen is currently unknown. Only in-frame clones appear in the TCRdb table, and some are missing; sequencing was by immunoSEQ multiplex PCR. Among fewer than 100,000 clones, approximately 80% were seen once, and the ten largest hold roughly 0.41%. A history of autoimmune disease or systemic immunosuppression excluded patients. This specimen consisted of CD4+ or CD8+ T cells sorted from blood, obtained in a trial of the OX40 agonist ivuxolimab. V gene TRBV2 combines with J gene TRBJ1-2, with D uncertain. The TCR sequence derives from an adult with an advanced solid tumor such as melanoma, head and neck, liver or kidney cancer. DNA of the CDR3: TGTGCCAGCAGTGAAGTAACCGACTATGGCTACACCTTC. Translated: CASSEVTDYGYTF. The complete variable domain, with remaining parts taken from reference TRBV2 and TRBJ1-2, reads EPEVTQTPSHQVTQMGQEVILRCVPISNHLYFYWYRQILGQKVEFLVSFYNNEISEKSEIFDDQFSVERPDGSNFTLKIRSTKLEDSAMYFCASSEVTDYGYTFGSGTRLTVV.